One sample yielded the 4 T cell receptor beta chains listed below, sequenced in a study of cytomegalovirus exposure and HLA in healthy donors. PCR used 60 Vbeta primers and 13 Jbeta primers. Profiled with immunoSEQ multiplex PCR; TCRdb holds only in-frame clones, not every one. The sample lists about 140,000 clones, nearly 80% occurring once. The sample taken for sequencing was PBMCs. The origin of the receptors is a woman in her thirties or forties in good health and CMV-seronegative.

The chain employs TRBV29-1 and TRBJ1-1; no clear D gene. Between the trimmed V and J ends, which lost 4 bases and 5 bases, there was a span of 14 bases. The germline CDR1 and CDR2 sequences are SQVTM and ANQGSEA. This CDR3 comprises 13 residues. The CDR3 bases are TGCAGCGTTGTAGGTTTTGGGAGGACTGAAGCTTTCTTT. Residues: CSVVGFGRTEAFF.

The chain carries TRBV7-9 and TRBJ2-1; D is possibly TRBD1 (7 bases). The germline V gene encodes CDR1 SEHNR and CDR2 FQNEAQ (reference sequence). The CDR3 spans 17 residues. V shed 1 base and J shed 6 bases, with 19 bases lying between them. As DNA, the CDR3 is TGTGCCAGCAGCTTAGAAGGGGGCACTCGGGGGACCAATGAGCAGTTCTTC. Its translation is CASSLEGGTRGTNEQFF. The variable domain in full, completed from reference TRBV7-9 and TRBJ2-1, reads DTGVSQNPRHKITKRGQNVTFRCDPISEHNRLYWYRQTLGQGPEFLTYFQNEAQLEKSRLLSDRFSAERPKGSFSTLEIQRTEQGDSAMYLCASSLEGGTRGTNEQFFGPGTRLTVL.

This clone was detected only a few times. The V call is TRBV7-2, the J call TRBJ2-5, with 8 nucleotides matching TRBD1. V shed 5 bases and J 2 bases; nucleotides not matched to a gene: 4. Per the germline V gene, CDR1 is SGHTA and CDR2 is FQGNSA. The length of the CDR3 is 14 residues. CDR3 bases: TGTGCCAGCAGCCCGACAGGGGTTCAAGAGACCCAGTACTTC. The encoded protein is CASSPTGVQETQYF.

The V gene is TRBV5-4, the J gene TRBJ2-7; a weak D match, TRBD2 (5 bases). CDR1 and CDR2 (germline): SGHNT, YYREEE (reference sequence). Trimming stripped 3 bases from V and 2 bases from J, with 9 bases between. The CDR3 is 13 amino acids. In nucleotides, the CDR3 is TGTGCCAGCAGCTCAGGACTGGCCTACGAGCAGTACTTC. This sequence encodes CASSSGLAYEQYF.